These T cell receptor beta chains were read from a single sample in a study of T cell responses to AZD1222 COVID-19 vaccine. TCRdb's copy holds only in-frame clones and misses some; the assay was immunoSEQ multiplex PCR. The table includes about 160,000 clones, 80% to 90% detected once. Sequencing used peripheral blood, obtained on day 0 of AZD1222 vaccination. The receptors were gathered from an adult in good health. CDR3s include the opening cysteine and the closing phenylalanine or tryptophan. A D gene is named only where the DNA matches it firmly. Clone size, where shown, is once, few, many, or a class for clones that have expanded.

clone size,D gene,J gene,V gene,CDR3 DNA,CDR3 protein
once,-,TRBJ1-1,TRBV19,TGTGCCAGTAGCCCGTTATTTCGACAGGTGAGGACTGAAGCTTTCTTT,CASSPLFRQVRTEAFF
-,TRBD2,TRBJ2-7,TRBV7-6,TGTGCCAGCAGCTTAGTCCCGCCGGGGCTAGCGGGGATTCACTACGAGCAGTACTTC,CASSLVPPGLAGIHYEQYF
-,-,TRBJ1-5,TRBV7-2,TGTGCCAGCAGCTTAGATGGGGGAGTTCAGCCCCAGCATTTT,CASSLDGGVQPQHF
few,-,TRBJ1-4,TRBV6-1,TGTGCCAGCAGTGAAGCACGGGGGGCTAGTGAAAAACTGTTTTTT,CASSEARGASEKLFF
-,-,TRBJ2-3,TRBV6-5,TGTGCCAGCAGTTACCCGAACACAGATACGCAGTATTTT,CASSYPNTDTQYF
-,-,TRBJ2-7,TRBV20-1,TGCAGTGCTAGTAGGACGGTGATAGGCTCCGAGCAGTACTTC,CSASRTVIGSEQYF
-,-,TRBJ1-2,TRBV5-1,TGCGCCAGCAGCTTGGCCCCCGGGTACTATGGCTACACCTTC,CASSLAPGYYGYTF
few,-,TRBJ1-1,TRBV29-1,TGCAGCGTTGTTGGGATATTCGGTCGGGTTTATGCTGAAGCTTTCTTT,CSVVGIFGRVYAEAFF
-,-,TRBJ2-3,TRBV3-1/TRBV3-2,TGTGCCAGCCGACAAAGCACAGATACGCAGTATTTT,CASRQSTDTQYF
-,-,TRBJ1-6,TRBV19,TGTGCCAGTAGGCCTGGTTCAGGGCGGAATTCACCCCTCCACTTT,CASRPGSGRNSPLHF
-,TRBD1,TRBJ2-7,TRBV9,TGTGCCAGCAGCCGACAGGGTTCCTACGAGCAGTACTTC,CASSRQGSYEQYF
-,-,TRBJ2-6,TRBV2,TGTGCCAGCAGTGAAGGAAGGGCCCGCTCTGGGGCCAACGTCCTGACTTTC,CASSEGRARSGANVLTF
-,-,TRBJ2-5,TRBV2,TGTGCCAGCAGTCAAAATGCCCGAGAGACCCAGTACTTC,CASSQNARETQYF
-,-,TRBJ2-2,TRBV28,TGTGCCAGCAGCCTCGGGGGTTTCACCGGGGAGCTGTTTTTT,CASSLGGFTGELFF
once,-,TRBJ2-3,TRBV7-2,TGTGCCAGCAGCTTGGGCGGGGCCCCCCCAGATACGCAGTATTTT,CASSLGGAPPDTQYF
-,-,TRBJ1-5,TRBV18,TGTGCCAGCTCACCAATGAGGGATCAGCCCCAGCATTTT,CASSPMRDQPQHF
-,TRBD2,TRBJ2-1,TRBV15,TGTGCCACCAGCAGAAGCGGGAGTTCCTACAATGAGCAGTTCTTC,CATSRSGSSYNEQFF
-,-,TRBJ1-1,TRBV19,TGTGCCAGTTCAGTTTTAAAGTCCGTGAACACTGAAGCTTTCTTT,CASSVLKSVNTEAFF
-,TRBD2,TRBJ2-7,TRBV3-1/TRBV3-2,TGTGCCAGCAGCCCTAGGACTAGCGGCCCCTACGAGCAGTACTTC,CASSPRTSGPYEQYF
-,-,TRBJ2-1,TRBV18,TGTGCCAGCTCACCCCTAGATGATAGTGAGCAGTTCTTC,CASSPLDDSEQFF
-,-,TRBJ2-1,TRBV21-1,TGTGCCGGGCAGGGGGAGTACAATGAGCAGTTCTTC,CAGQGEYNEQFF
-,-,TRBJ1-3,TRBV28,TGTGCCAGCAGTTACGCCCGGCGGTACTCTGGAAACACCATATATTTT,CASSYARRYSGNTIYF
-,-,TRBJ1-2,TRBV6-5,TGTGCCAGCAGTTACTCCGGGACGATAACTAACTATGGCTACACCTTC,CASSYSGTITNYGYTF
-,TRBD1,TRBJ1-4,TRBV7-6,TGTGCCAGTGCAGGGGGCGCGGGAGCTAATGAAAAACTGTTTTTT,CASAGGAGANEKLFF
-,-,TRBJ2-7,TRBV5-4,TGTGCCAGCAGCAACGGACGGGGGCGCTACGAGCAGTACTTC,CASSNGRGRYEQYF
-,-,TRBJ1-5,TRBV28,TGTGCCAGCAGGGCAGGGGCCAGCAATCAGCCCCAGCATTTT,CASRAGASNQPQHF
-,-,TRBJ2-5,TRBV27,TGTGCCAGCAGTTTAATGGGGATTACAAGGGAGACCCAGTACTTC,CASSLMGITRETQYF
-,-,TRBJ2-5,TRBV6-2/TRBV6-3,TGTGCCAGCAGTGACCAGGGACTCGAAAAAACGGTGGAGACCCAGTACTTC,CASSDQGLEKTVETQYF
-,TRBD1,TRBJ1-1,TRBV10-3,TGTGCCATCAATACAGGGGGCGGAGACACTGAAGCTTTCTTT,CAINTGGGDTEAFF
-,TRBD1,TRBJ1-5,TRBV19,TGTGCCAGTAGGCCGCACAGGGGAGGAACTAGTCAGCCCCAGCATTTT,CASRPHRGGTSQPQHF
-,TRBD2,TRBJ2-7,TRBV11-2,TGTGCCAGCAGTAAGACTAGCGTTTCCTACGAGCAGTACTTC,CASSKTSVSYEQYF
-,TRBD1,TRBJ1-1,TRBV29-1,TGCAGCGTTGAGGGGACAGGGGGAAAGAACACTGAAGCTTTCTTT,CSVEGTGGKNTEAFF
-,-,TRBJ1-2,TRBV11-1,TGTGCCAGCAGCCCAAGGAGTAACTATGGCTACACCTTC,CASSPRSNYGYTF
-,-,TRBJ1-1,TRBV18,TGTGCCAGCTCACCCCTCAGGGAGGGCACTGAAGCTTTCTTT,CASSPLREGTEAFF
-,-,TRBJ2-3,TRBV4-3,TGCGCCAGCAGCCTTGGGGAATTTAGCACAGATACGCAGTATTTT,CASSLGEFSTDTQYF
-,-,TRBJ1-1,TRBV29-1,TGCAGCGCCGATCGACGTCGTAACACTGAAGCTTTCTTT,CSADRRRNTEAFF
-,-,TRBJ2-2,TRBV6-4,TGTGCCAGCAGTGAGCAGGGTTTGACCACCGGGGAGCTGTTTTTT,CASSEQGLTTGELFF
-,-,TRBJ2-3,TRBV18,TGTGCCAGCTCGGAATCTCGGGGCCAGGGTGCGAAAGATACGCAGTATTTT,CASSESRGQGAKDTQYF
few,-,TRBJ1-1,TRBV3-1/TRBV3-2,TGTGCCAGCAGCCAAGTGGATTCAGGGTTGAACACTGAAGCTTTCTTT,CASSQVDSGLNTEAFF
-,TRBD1,TRBJ1-3,TRBV10-1,TGCGCCAGGACAACGACAGGGACTGGAAACACCATATATTTT,CARTTTGTGNTIYF
-,-,TRBJ1-6,TRBV9,TGTGCCAGCAGCGTAGGACGGGATAATTCACCCCTCCACTTT,CASSVGRDNSPLHF
-,TRBD1,TRBJ1-1,TRBV3-1/TRBV3-2,TGTGCCAGCAGCCACTGGACAGGGGAAGCTTTCTTT,CASSHWTGEAFF
-,-,TRBJ1-2,TRBV7-9,TGTGCCAGCAGCTTAGGTGAGAGTGGCTACACCTTC,CASSLGESGYTF
-,TRBD2,TRBJ2-7,TRBV5-1,TGCGCCAGCAGCTCGGGACTAGCGGGGTCGGGGCAGTACTTC,CASSSGLAGSGQYF
-,TRBD2,TRBJ2-5,TRBV27,TGTGCCAGCAGTCCTAGCGGGAGGGGGGAGACCCAGTACTTC,CASSPSGRGETQYF